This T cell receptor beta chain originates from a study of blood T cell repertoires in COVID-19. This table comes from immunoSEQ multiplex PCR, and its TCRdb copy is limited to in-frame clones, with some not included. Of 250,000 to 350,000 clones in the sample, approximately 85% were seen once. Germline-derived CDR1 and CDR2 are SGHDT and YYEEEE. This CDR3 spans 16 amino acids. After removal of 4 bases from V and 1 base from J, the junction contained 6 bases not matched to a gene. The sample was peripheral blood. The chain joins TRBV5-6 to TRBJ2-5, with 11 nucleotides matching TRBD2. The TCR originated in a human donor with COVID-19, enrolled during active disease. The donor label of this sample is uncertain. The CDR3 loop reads CASSRGTSGSQETQYF. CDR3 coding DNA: TGTGCCAGCAGCAGGGGGACTAGCGGAAGCCAAGAGACCCAGTACTTC.